The sequence of this T cell receptor beta chain was determined in a study of T cell repertoires in cytomegalovirus infection. As for the study in general: CMV infection together with matching HLA type was indicated by public TCR beta signatures. Overall study findings and caveats: Pooled public TCR beta family frequency picked out CMV carriers with the relevant HLA. What dominated the ex vivo response were HLA-C-restricted CMV-specific TCR beta clonotypes.

Remarks on this clonotype: Its target is unknown.

Germline CDR1 and CDR2: LNHNV and YYDKDF (reference sequence). Trimming left V 1 base short and J 8 bases short, with 11 bases between. The CDR3 runs to 14 residues. TCRdb analysed the reads with MiXCR anew, one entry per CDR3 protein. Of fewer than 1,000,000 distinct CDR3 sequences in the sample, 31% are singletons; the top ten hold around an eighth. The input for sequencing was cultured CD8+ T cells from PBMCs, taken from culture after CMV antigen stimulation. This sequence originates from a human donor in good health (CMV status not recorded). Some clones in this sample may be carry-over from other donors' samples. The gene calls are TRBV15 and TRBJ1-4; D is possibly TRBD1 (5 bases). The CDR3 DNA follows: TGTGCCACCAGCAGAGTTCAGGGAGGGGAAAAACTGTTTTTT. This codes for CATSRVQGGEKLFF.